The 19 T cell receptor beta chains reported below all come from one sample, sequenced in a study of T cells in Graves' hyperthyroidism and ophthalmopathy (dated by TCRdb to between 2019 and 2020). Library method: multiplex PCR. Sequencer: Illumina HiSeq 2000. The TCR beta CDR3 regions were amplified from the RNA transcripts. A first-round RT-PCR of the TCR CDR3 used the HTBI primer set with the Qiagen OneStep RT-PCR kit. TCRdb cleaned the public reads at Q25 with fastp, built clones with MiXCR and kept in-frame beta chains. Each record represents a unique CDR3 protein, reported with the most common genes and DNA among its rows. The sample table records about 52,000 distinct CDR3 sequences; under 50% of these occur just once. Jointly, the top ten make up about 8.9% of the sample. Sequencing was carried out using blood. These receptors all stem from a woman between 50 and 59 years old with Graves' ophthalmopathy.

Note on this clonotype: The germline gene is not matched at one end of the junction; a read error may be the cause. The rearrangement links TRBV5-1 to TRBJ1-1; D not certain. Looked up from germline, CDR1 is SGHRS and CDR2 is YFSETQ. CDR3 length: 14 residues. CDR3 bases: TGCGCCAGCAGCTTGGGTTATACGAACACTGAAGCTGTCTTT. Its protein product is CASSLGYTNTEAVF. Variable domain in full (rest from reference TRBV5-1 and TRBJ1-1): KAGVTQTPRYLIKTRGQQVTLSCSPISGHRSVSWYQQTPGQGLQFLFEYFSETQRNKGNFPGRFSGRQFSNSRSEMNVSTLELGDSALYLCASSLGYTNTEAVFGQGTRLTVV.

The chain joins TRBV5-1 to TRBJ2-3; D gene uncertain. The CDR3 contains 17 residues. Trimming removed 2 bases from V and 3 bases from J, with 19 bases in between. The germline V gene has CDR1 SGHRS and CDR2 YFSETQ. The CDR3 coding sequence is TGCGCCAGCAGCTTTATTCTAGGGAAGAGTACTACAGATACGCAGTATTTT. Translation: CASSFILGKSTTDTQYF.

The chain uses TRBV9 and TRBJ1-5, with 7 nucleotides matching TRBD1. The CDR3 extends over 15 amino acids. V was pared by 0 bases and J by 3 bases, with 3 bases of the junction left unmatched. Looked up from germline, CDR1 is SGDLS and CDR2 is YYNGEE. The CDR3 nucleotides read TGTGCCAGCAGCGTAGGGGGACAGTCCAATCAGCCCCAGCATTTT. Protein: CASSVGGQSNQPQHF. Looking up the rest from reference TRBV9 and TRBJ1-5 gives the full variable domain: DSGVTQTPKHLITATGQRVTLRCSPRSGDLSVYWYQQSLDQGLQFLIQYYNGEERAKGNILERFSAQQFPDLHSELNLSSLELGDSALYFCASSVGGQSNQPQHFGDGTRLSIL.

This clonotype was observed once. The chain uses TRBV7-9 and TRBJ2-7; 10 nucleotides match TRBD2. CDR3 length: 14 residues. In germline, CDR1 is SEHNR, CDR2 FQNEAQ (reference sequence). The V gene end was trimmed by 6 bases and the J gene end by 3 bases; junction bases not matched to a gene: 5. The CDR3 region is CASSRTSGVYEQYF. Here the CDR3 DNA reads TGTGCCAGCAGTCGCACTAGCGGGGTCTACGAGCAGTACTTC.

This clonotype was recorded at least ten times. The chain recombines TRBV19 with TRBJ1-5; D call uncertain. This CDR3 contains 14 residues. CDR1 and CDR2 (germline): LNHDA, SQIVND (reference sequence). Trimming left V 4 bases short and J 4 bases short, with 11 bases between. CDR3 sequence: CASSTTGGNQPQHF. In DNA, the CDR3 is TGTGCCAGTAGTACGACCGGAGGGAATCAGCCCCAGCATTTT.

This clonotype was counted many times. The chain couples TRBV4-1 to TRBJ2-7; 14 bases are a match to TRBD2. CDR3 length: 16 amino acids. From germline, CDR1 is MGHRA and CDR2 YSYEKL. Trimming took 1 base from V and 3 from J; bases not matched to a gene: 2. The CDR3: CASSQVGLAGVYEQYF. Here the CDR3 DNA reads TGCGCCAGCAGCCAAGTGGGACTAGCGGGAGTCTACGAGCAGTACTTC.

This clonotype was seen repeatedly, ten times or more. The chain carries TRBV29-1 and TRBJ1-3; no clear D gene. Germline loops: CDR1 SQVTM, CDR2 ANQGSEA. Trimming removed 2 bases from V and 0 bases from J, with 11 bases in between. The CDR3 extends over 15 amino acids. The DNA for the CDR3 is TGCAGCGTTGAACAAGGGTCCTACTCTGGAAACACCATATATTTT. This codes for CSVEQGSYSGNTIYF. The full variable domain, rest sourced from reference TRBV29-1 and TRBJ1-3, is SAVISQKPSRDICQRGTSLTIQCQVDSQVTMMFWYRQQPGQSLTLIATANQGSEATYESGFVIDKFPISRPNLTFSTLTVSNMSPEDSSIYLCSVEQGSYSGNTIYFGEGSWLTVV.

This clonotype is judged medium-sized. The chain recombines TRBV10-3 with TRBJ1-4; D is unclear. Trimming pared 7 bases from V and 5 bases from J, leaving 11 bases between. This CDR3 comprises 13 residues. The germline gives CDR1 ENHRY, CDR2 SYGVKD. The DNA of the CDR3 is TGTGCCATCAAGGGCCAGGAAAATGAAAAACTGTTTTTT. Protein product: CAIKGQENEKLFF.

V and J are TRBV3-1 and TRBJ2-6, with D perhaps TRBD1 (6 bases). The germline V and J ends were trimmed by 1 base and 0 bases, with 19 bases remaining between them. Germline values: CDR1 LGHDT, CDR2 YNNKEL (reference sequence). This CDR3 comprises 20 residues. The CDR3 DNA sequence: TGTGCCAGCAGCCAAGTCCTGACAGGCCTCATAAGCTCTGGGGCCAACGTCCTGACTTTC. Its protein product is CASSQVLTGLISSGANVLTF. Variable domain in full (rest from reference TRBV3-1 and TRBJ2-6): DTAVSQTPKYLVTQMGNDKSIKCEQNLGHDTMYWYKQDSKKFLKIMFSYNNKELIINETVPNRFSPKSPDKAHLNLHINSLELGDSAVYFCASSQVLTGLISSGANVLTFGAGSRLTVL.

This clonotype was detected ten times or more. The rearrangement links TRBV4-3 to TRBJ1-5; 7 nucleotides line up with TRBD1. CDR1 is LGHNA, CDR2 YSLEER, per germline. J was trimmed by 7 bases and V by 4 bases; bases with no gene match: 7. The CDR3 runs 14 residues. The CDR3 DNA follows: TGCGCCAGCAGCCCCAAGGTAGGGGGCCAGCCCCAGCATTTT. Residues: CASSPKVGGQPQHF.

Points on this clonotype: Here the CDR3 omits its conserved ending phenylalanine or tryptophan, so a read error is the likely source. The chain recombines TRBV4-2 with TRBJ2-5; D call uncertain. V was clipped by 3 bases and J by 11 bases, with 19 bases between them. Germline CDR1 is LGHNA and CDR2 is YNFKEQ. This CDR3 comprises 14 residues. The CDR3 DNA reads as TGTGCCAGCAGCCAGCAAGGGTTTACAGATACGCAGTACTGC. It translates to CASSQQGFTDTQYC.

This clonotype was found many times. The V and J genes are TRBV7-3 and TRBJ2-1, with TRBD2 matching 7 bases. The J segment lost 2 bases and the V segment lost 3 bases, leaving 4 bases of the junction unmatched. Germline CDR1 is SGHTA and CDR2 is FQGTGA. The CDR3 spans 15 residues. In DNA form, the CDR3 reads TGTGCCAGCAGCTTGGTAGCGGGCGCCTACAATGAGCAGTTCTTC. Translation: CASSLVAGAYNEQFF. Full variable domain (remainder filled in from reference TRBV7-3 and TRBJ2-1): GAGVSQTPSNKVTEKGKYVELRCDPISGHTALYWYRQSLGQGPEFLIYFQGTGAADDSGLPNDRFFAVRPEGSVSTLKIQRTERGDSAVYLCASSLVAGAYNEQFFGPGTRLTVL.

Details on this clonotype: This may stem from a read error, because a much larger clone lies one nucleotide away. As DNA, the CDR3 is TGTGCCAGCAGTTTGGAGGCTAGCAATCAGCCCCAGCATTTT. This encodes CASSLEASNQPQHF. The chain links TRBV28 to TRBJ1-5, with D uncertain. The CDR3 is made up of 14 amino acids. CDR1 is MDHEN, CDR2 SYDVKM, per germline. Trimming took off 3 bases at V and 0 bases at J, with 6 bases between the two ends. The full variable domain, rest sourced from reference TRBV28 and TRBJ1-5, is DVKVTQSSRYLVKRTGEKVFLECVQDMDHENMFWYRQDPGLGLRLIYFSYDVKMKEKGDIPEGYSVSREKKERFSLILESASTNQTSMYLCASSLEASNQPQHFGDGTRLSIL.

There are many counts of this clonotype. One base away lies a much larger clone, so this may be a sequencing read error. The genes are TRBV5-1 and TRBJ2-5, with TRBD1 matching over 8 bases. There are 13 residues in the CDR3. Germline V lookup: CDR1 SGHRS, CDR2 YFSETQ. With 3 bases clipped from V and 7 bases from J, the junction kept 5 bases outside the gene matches. The CDR3 coding sequence is TGCGCCAGCAGCTCGACAGGGACAGGGACCCAGTACTTC. Its protein product is CASSSTGTGTQYF. Supplemented by reference TRBV5-1 and TRBJ2-5, the full variable domain reads KAGVTQTPRYLIKTRGQQVTLSCSPISGHRSVSWYQQTPGQGLQFLFEYFSETQRNKGNFPGRFSGRQFSNSRSEMNVSTLELGDSALYLCASSSTGTGTQYFGPGTRLLVL.

This clonotype is labeled as medium-sized. The chain joins TRBV15 to TRBJ2-3, with TRBD2 identical over 10 bases. Losses at the gene ends were 4 bases for V and 2 bases for J; bases not matched to a gene: 3. This CDR3 has 15 amino acids. Germline CDR1 reads LNHNV; CDR2 reads YYDKDF (reference sequence). The CDR3 bases are TGTGCCACCAGCACCGGACTAGCGGACACAGATACGCAGTATTTT. It specifies CATSTGLADTDTQYF.

With regard to this clonotype: Lacking the conserved final phenylalanine or tryptophan, this CDR3 likely reflects a read error. This chain uses TRBV19 with TRBJ2-6; 8 bases match TRBD1. Trimming at V came to 5 bases and at J to 4 bases, leaving 7 bases not matched to a gene. The CDR3 sequence is 16 residues long. The germline V gene encodes CDR1 LNHDA and CDR2 SQIVND (reference sequence). The CDR3 spells CASSPRTGPGANVLTC. CDR3 in DNA: TGTGCCAGTAGTCCACGGACAGGGCCCGGGGCCAACGTCCTGACTTGC.

For this clonotype: This CDR3 fails to terminate in the conserved phenylalanine or tryptophan, so it likely reflects a read error. It is unclear where the CDR3 begins or ends on the DNA, so no DNA is shown, and the CDR3 is as TCRdb lists it. The rearrangement joins TRBV5-4 to TRBJ2-1; the table assigns TRBD2, which was not confirmed against the DNA. The CDR3 is 8 amino acids long, termini counted. The germline CDR1 and CDR2 sequences are SGHNT and YYREEE (reference sequence). CDR3: CASSGMAG.

This clonotype was recorded many times. The rearrangement links TRBV15 to TRBJ2-2, with D tentatively TRBD1 or TRBD2 (6 bases each). Trimming stripped 0 bases from V and 7 bases from J, with 12 bases between. The CDR3 runs to 15 residues. CDR1 and CDR2 from the germline V gene are LNHNV and YYDKDF (reference sequence). CDR3 loop: CATSRDRGGNGELFF. The CDR3 DNA follows: TGTGCCACCAGCAGAGACCGAGGGGGGAACGGGGAGCTGTTTTTT.

Concerning this clonotype itself: It is likely a read error, because the conserved phenylalanine at the end of the CDR3 is missing. This sequence joins TRBV5-4 and TRBJ2-5; tentative D call: TRBD2 (7 bases). Germline CDR1 reads SGHNT; CDR2 reads YYREEE (reference sequence). The CDR3 is 17 residues long. V lost 0 bases and J lost 0, with 15 bases in between. The CDR3 nucleotides are TGTGCCAGCAGCTTGGTCGGGGGCGGGAGCTACCAAGAGACCCAGTACTGC. It is translated as CASSLVGGGSYQETQYC.